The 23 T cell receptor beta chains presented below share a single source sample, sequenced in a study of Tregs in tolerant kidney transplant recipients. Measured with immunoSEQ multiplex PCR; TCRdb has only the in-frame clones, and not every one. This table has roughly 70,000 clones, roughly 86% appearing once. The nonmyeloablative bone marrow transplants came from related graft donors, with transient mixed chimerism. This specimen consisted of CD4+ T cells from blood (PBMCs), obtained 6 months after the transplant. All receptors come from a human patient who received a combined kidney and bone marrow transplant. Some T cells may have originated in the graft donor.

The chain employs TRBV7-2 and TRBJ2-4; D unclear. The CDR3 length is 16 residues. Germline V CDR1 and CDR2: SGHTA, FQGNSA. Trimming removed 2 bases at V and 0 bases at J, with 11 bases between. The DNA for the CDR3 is TGTGCCAGCAGCTTAAGTCAGGCCCTAGCCAAAAACATTCAGTACTTC. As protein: CASSLSQALAKNIQYF.

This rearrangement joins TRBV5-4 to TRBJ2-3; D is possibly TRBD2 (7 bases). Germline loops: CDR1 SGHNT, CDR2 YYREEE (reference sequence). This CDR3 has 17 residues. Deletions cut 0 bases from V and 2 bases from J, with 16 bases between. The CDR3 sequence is CASSLDRGALLTDTQYF. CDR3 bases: TGTGCCAGCAGCTTGGATCGGGGGGCCCTTCTCACAGATACGCAGTATTTT. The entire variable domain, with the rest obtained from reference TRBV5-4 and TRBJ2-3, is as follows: ETGVTQSPTHLIKTRGQQVTLRCSSQSGHNTVSWYQQALGQGPQFIFQYYREEENGRGNFPPRFSGLQFPNYSSELNVNALELDDSALYLCASSLDRGALLTDTQYFGPGTRLTVL.

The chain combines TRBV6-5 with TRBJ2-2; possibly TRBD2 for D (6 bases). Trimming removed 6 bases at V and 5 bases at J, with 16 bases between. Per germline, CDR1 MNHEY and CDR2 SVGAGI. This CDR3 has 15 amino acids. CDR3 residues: CASSQSGRGTGELFF. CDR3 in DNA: TGTGCCAGCAGCCAGTCCGGGAGAGGGACCGGGGAGCTGTTTTTT.

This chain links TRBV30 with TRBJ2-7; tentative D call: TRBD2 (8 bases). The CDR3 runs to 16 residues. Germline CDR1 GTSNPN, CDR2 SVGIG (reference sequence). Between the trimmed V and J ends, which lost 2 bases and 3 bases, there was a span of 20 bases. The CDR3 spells CAWSPGGTETFYEQYF. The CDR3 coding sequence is TGTGCCTGGAGTCCGGGGGGGACAGAGACGTTCTACGAGCAGTACTTC.

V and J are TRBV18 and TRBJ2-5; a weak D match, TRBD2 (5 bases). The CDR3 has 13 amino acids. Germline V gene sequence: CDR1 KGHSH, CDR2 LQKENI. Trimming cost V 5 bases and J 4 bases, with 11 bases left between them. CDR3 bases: TGTGCCAGCTCAGAGGTGCGGGTAGAGACCCAGTACTTC. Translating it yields CASSEVRVETQYF.

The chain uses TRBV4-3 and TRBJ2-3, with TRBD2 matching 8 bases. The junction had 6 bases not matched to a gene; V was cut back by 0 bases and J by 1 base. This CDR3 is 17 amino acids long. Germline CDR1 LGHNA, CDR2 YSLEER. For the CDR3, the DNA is TGCGCCAGCAGCCAAGACGTCGGGAGGGCCGGCACAGATACGCAGTATTTT. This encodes CASSQDVGRAGTDTQYF.

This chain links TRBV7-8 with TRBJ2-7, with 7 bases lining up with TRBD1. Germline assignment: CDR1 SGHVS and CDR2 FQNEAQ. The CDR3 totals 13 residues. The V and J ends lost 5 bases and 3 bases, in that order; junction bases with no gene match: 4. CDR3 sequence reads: CASSPRTGYEQYF. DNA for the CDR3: TGTGCCAGCAGCCCTAGGACAGGCTACGAGCAGTACTTC.

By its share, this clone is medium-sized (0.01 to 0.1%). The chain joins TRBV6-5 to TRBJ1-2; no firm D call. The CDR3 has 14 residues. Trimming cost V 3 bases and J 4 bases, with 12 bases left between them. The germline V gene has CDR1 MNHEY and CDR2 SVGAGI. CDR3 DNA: TGTGCCAGCAGTTATAACAGTTTCAGCTATGGCTACACCTTC. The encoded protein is CASSYNSFSYGYTF.

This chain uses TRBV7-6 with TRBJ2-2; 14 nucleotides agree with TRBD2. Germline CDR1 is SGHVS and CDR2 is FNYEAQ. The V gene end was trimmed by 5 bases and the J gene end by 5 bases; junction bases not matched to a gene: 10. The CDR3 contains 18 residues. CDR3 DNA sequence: TGTGCCAGCAGCGTAAGGGGACTAGCGGGAGTAGGGACCGGGGAGCTGTTTTTT. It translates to CASSVRGLAGVGTGELFF. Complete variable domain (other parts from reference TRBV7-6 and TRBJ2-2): GAGVSQSPRYKVTKRGQDVALRCDPISGHVSLYWYRQALGQGPEFLTYFNYEAQQDKSGLPNDRFSAERPEGSISTLTIQRTEQRDSAMYRCASSVRGLAGVGTGELFFGEGSRLTVL.

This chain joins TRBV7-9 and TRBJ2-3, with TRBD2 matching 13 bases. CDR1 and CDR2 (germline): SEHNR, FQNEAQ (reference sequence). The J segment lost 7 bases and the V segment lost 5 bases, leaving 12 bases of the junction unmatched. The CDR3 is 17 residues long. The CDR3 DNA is TGTGCCAGCAGCCAGCGACTAGCGGGGGGCCGAATGTATACGCAGTATTTT. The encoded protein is CASSQRLAGGRMYTQYF.

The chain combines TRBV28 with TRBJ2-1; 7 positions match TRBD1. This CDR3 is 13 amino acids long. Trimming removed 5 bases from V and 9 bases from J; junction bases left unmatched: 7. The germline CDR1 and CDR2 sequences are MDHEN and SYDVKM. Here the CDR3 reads CASSTQTGFEQFF. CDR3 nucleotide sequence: TGTGCCAGCAGTACCCAGACAGGGTTTGAGCAGTTCTTC. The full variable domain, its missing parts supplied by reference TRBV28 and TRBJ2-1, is DVKVTQSSRYLVKRTGEKVFLECVQDMDHENMFWYRQDPGLGLRLIYFSYDVKMKEKGDIPEGYSVSREKKERFSLILESASTNQTSMYLCASSTQTGFEQFFGPGTRLTVL.

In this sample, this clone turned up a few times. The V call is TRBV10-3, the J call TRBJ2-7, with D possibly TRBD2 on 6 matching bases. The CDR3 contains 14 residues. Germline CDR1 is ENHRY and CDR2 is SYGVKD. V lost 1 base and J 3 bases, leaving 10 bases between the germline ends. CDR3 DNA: TGTGCCATCAGTGAGTTAGCGGAAAACTACGAGCAGTACTTC. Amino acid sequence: CAISELAENYEQYF.

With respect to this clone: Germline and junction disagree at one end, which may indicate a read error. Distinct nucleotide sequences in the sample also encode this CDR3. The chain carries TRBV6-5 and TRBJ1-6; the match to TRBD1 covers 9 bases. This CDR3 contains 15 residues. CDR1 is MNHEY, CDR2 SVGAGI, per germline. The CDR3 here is CASTLDRGRNSPLHF. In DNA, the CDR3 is TGTGCCAGCACCTTGGACAGGGGAAGGAATTCCCCCCTCCACTTT.

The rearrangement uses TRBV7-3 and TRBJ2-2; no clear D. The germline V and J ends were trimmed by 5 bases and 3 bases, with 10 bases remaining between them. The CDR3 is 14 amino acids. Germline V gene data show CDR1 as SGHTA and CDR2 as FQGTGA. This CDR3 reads CASSPLPDTGELFF. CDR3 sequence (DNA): TGTGCCAGCAGCCCCCTGCCGGACACCGGGGAGCTGTTTTTT. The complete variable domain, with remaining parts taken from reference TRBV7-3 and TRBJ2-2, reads GAGVSQTPSNKVTEKGKYVELRCDPISGHTALYWYRQSLGQGPEFLIYFQGTGAADDSGLPNDRFFAVRPEGSVSTLKIQRTERGDSAVYLCASSPLPDTGELFFGEGSRLTVL.

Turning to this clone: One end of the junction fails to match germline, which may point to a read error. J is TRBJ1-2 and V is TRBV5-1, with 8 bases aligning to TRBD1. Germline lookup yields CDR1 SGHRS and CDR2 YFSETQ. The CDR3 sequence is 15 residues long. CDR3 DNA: TGCGCCAGCAGCGGTAAACAGGGGGTGATGGATGGCCACACCTTC. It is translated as CASSGKQGVMDGHTF.

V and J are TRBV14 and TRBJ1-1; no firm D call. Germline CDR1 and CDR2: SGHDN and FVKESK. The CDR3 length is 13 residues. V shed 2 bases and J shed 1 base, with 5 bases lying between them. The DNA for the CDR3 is TGTGCCAGCAGCCAATTGCGGAACACTGAAGCTTTCTTT. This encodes CASSQLRNTEAFF.

The CDR3: CASSQEGGYGYTF. As DNA, the CDR3 is TGCGCCAGCAGCCAAGAGGGGGGGTATGGCTACACCTTC. The rearrangement joins TRBV4-3 to TRBJ1-2; TRBD1 might be the D (5 bases). Germline CDR1 and CDR2: LGHNA and YSLEER. Trimming took 0 bases from V and 5 from J, leaving 7 bases between them. CDR3 length: 13 amino acids.

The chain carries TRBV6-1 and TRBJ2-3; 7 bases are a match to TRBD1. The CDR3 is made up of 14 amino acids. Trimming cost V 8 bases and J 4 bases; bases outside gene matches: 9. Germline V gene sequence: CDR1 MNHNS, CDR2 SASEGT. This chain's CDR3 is CASSVTGSADTQYF. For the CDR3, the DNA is TGTGCCAGCTCAGTGACAGGGAGCGCAGATACGCAGTATTTT.

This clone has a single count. Here the CDR3 reads CASSLALETQYF. The CDR3 coding sequence is TGCGCCAGCAGCTTGGCATTAGAGACCCAGTACTTC. The gene calls are TRBV5-1 and TRBJ2-5; no reliable D call. CDR3 length: 12 residues. The V end lost 0 bases, the J end lost 4 bases, and 4 bases lay between the germline ends. Germline loops: CDR1 SGHRS, CDR2 YFSETQ.

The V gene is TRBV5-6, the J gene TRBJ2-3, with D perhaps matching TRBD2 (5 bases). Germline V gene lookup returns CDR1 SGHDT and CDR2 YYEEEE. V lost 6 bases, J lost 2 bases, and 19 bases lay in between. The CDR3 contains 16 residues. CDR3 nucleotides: TGTGCCAGCACCAGAATGGGAGAGACGACCACAGATACGCAGTATTTT. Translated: CASTRMGETTTDTQYF.

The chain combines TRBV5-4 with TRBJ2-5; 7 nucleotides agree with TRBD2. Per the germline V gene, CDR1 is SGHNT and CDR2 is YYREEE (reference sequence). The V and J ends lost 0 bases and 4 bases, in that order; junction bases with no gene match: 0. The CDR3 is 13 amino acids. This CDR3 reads CASSLASGETQYF. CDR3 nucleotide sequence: TGTGCCAGCAGCTTGGCTAGCGGAGAGACCCAGTACTTC.

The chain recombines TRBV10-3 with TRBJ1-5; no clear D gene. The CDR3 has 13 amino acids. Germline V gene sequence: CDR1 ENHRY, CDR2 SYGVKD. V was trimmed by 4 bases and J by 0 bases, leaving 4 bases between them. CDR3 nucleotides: TGTGCCATCAGTGCAAATAGCAATCAGCCCCAGCATTTT. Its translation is CAISANSNQPQHF.

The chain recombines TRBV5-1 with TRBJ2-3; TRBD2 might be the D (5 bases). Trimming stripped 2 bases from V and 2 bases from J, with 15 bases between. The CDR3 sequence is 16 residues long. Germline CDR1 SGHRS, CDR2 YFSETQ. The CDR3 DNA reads TGCGCCAGCAGCTTAGACCTAGCCCTCCACACAGATACGCAGTATTTT. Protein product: CASSLDLALHTDTQYF.